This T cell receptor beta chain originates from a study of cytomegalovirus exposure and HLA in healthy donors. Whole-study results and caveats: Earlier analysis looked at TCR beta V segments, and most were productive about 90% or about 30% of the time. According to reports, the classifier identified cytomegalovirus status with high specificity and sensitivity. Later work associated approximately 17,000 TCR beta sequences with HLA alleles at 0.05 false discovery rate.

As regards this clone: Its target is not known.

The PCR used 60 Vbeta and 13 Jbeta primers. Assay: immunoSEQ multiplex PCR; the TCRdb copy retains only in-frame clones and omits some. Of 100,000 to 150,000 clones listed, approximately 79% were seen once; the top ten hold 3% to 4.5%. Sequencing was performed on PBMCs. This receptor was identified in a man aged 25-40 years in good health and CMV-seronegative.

The CDR3 nucleotides read TGTGCCAGCAGGGACGCGGGGTGGAGCACAGATACGCAGTATTTT. Translating it yields CASRDAGWSTDTQYF. The V call is TRBV7-2, the J call TRBJ2-3, with D maybe TRBD2 (6 bases). The germline V and J ends were trimmed by 6 bases and 0 bases, with 13 bases remaining between them. The CDR3 is made up of 15 amino acids. The germline gives CDR1 SGHTA, CDR2 FQGNSA.